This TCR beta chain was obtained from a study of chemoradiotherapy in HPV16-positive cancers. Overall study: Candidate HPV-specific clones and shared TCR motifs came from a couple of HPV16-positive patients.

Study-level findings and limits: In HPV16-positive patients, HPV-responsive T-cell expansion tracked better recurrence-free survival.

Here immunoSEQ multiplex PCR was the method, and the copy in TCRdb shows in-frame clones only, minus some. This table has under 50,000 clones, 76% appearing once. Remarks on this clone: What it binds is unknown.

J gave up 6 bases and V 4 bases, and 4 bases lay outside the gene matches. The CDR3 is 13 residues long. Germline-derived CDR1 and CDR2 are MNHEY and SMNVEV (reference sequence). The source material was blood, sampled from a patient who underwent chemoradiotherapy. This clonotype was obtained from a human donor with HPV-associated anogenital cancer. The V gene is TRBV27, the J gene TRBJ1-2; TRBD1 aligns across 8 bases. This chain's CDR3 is CASSSQGDNGYTF. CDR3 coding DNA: TGTGCCAGCAGTTCACAGGGGGATAATGGCTACACCTTC.